This entry concerns a single T cell receptor (beta chain). The data were taken from a study of graft-versus-host responses after intestinal transplantation. The repertoire was sequenced with immunoSEQ multiplex PCR; TCRdb's copy has only in-frame clones and lacks some. The data contain 35,000 to 40,000 clones, about nine tenths of them singletons. Germline V gene sequence: CDR1 MNHEY, CDR2 SMNVEV (reference sequence). This CDR3 has 15 amino acids. Between the trimmed V and J ends, which lost 0 bases and 4 bases, there was a span of 9 bases. Intraepithelial lymphocytes and lamina propria lymphocytes were released through processing of graft tissue.

This chain uses TRBV27 with TRBJ2-2, with a tentative D call TRBD2 (5 bases). Specimen: ileum tissue, collected around 190 days after intestinal transplant. This clonotype was obtained from a human patient who received an intestinal transplant, so some T cells may come from the graft donor. CDR3 bases: TGTGCCAGCAGTTTATCTCGGGGATCCACCGGGGAGCTGTTTTTT. Residues: CASSLSRGSTGELFF.